This T cell receptor beta chain derives from a study of T-cell memory formation after mild COVID-19. Study-level results: The study found contracting CD4+ clones mainly in CM and EM and contracting CD8+ clones in EMRA.

The germline gives CDR1 LGHNA, CDR2 YSLEER. V lost 0 bases to trimming and J lost 1 base, with 9 bases between them. The CDR3 spans 16 residues. TCR alpha and TCR beta cDNA libraries carrying sample barcodes and UMIs came from 5'RACE with constant-segment primers. TCRdb re-analysed the 5' RACE reads in MiXCR, keeping a single row per CDR3 protein. The repertoire consists of some 200,000 distinct CDR3 sequences, with approximately 10% occurring once and the leading ten covering 3.5%. This clonotype showed up many times. What it recognizes is unknown. The source of this sequence is a man aged 18 to 30 who had mild COVID-19 (a few samples of this study predate the infection). Cell type and time point are not known. The V and J genes are TRBV4-3 and TRBJ2-2; D perhaps matches TRBD2 (6 bases). Sequencing was done on a sample of PBMCs or a T cell subset sorted from them (not recorded which). In DNA form, the CDR3 reads TGCGCCAGCAGCCAAGAGCTAGCGATGAACACCGGGGAGCTGTTTTTT. This gives the protein CASSQELAMNTGELFF.